The 17 T cell receptor beta chains presented below share a single source sample, sequenced in a study of vaccination effects on CD4 cells after COVID-19. The repertoire was sequenced with immunoSEQ multiplex PCR; TCRdb's copy has only in-frame clones and lacks some. The data show fewer than 60,000 clones, just under 80% seen once. Antigens for these TCRs are unknown. Scientists isolated CD4+ T cells after an approximately 10-day culture period ended. Either the BNT162b2 or mRNA-1273 vaccine was given to participants in two doses. Sequenced here: CD4+ T cells from PBMCs cultured without peptide, sampled after COVID-19 vaccination. The receptors were sampled from a human donor who received a COVID-19 vaccine.

The chain is built from TRBV6-1 and TRBJ2-3; TRBD2 aligns across 8 bases. V lost 3 bases, J lost 2 bases, and 7 bases stayed unmatched. Looked up from germline, CDR1 is MNHNS and CDR2 is SASEGT. The CDR3 runs to 16 residues. The CDR3 reads CASSEVAGYFTDTQYF. The CDR3 region has the DNA TGTGCCAGCAGTGAGGTAGCGGGGTACTTCACAGATACGCAGTATTTT.

The chain is built from TRBV6-5 and TRBJ2-5; D might be TRBD1 (5 bases). There are 15 residues in the CDR3. CDR1 and CDR2 (germline): MNHEY, SVGAGI. The V gene lost 0 bases and the J gene lost 5 bases, with 13 bases spanning the gap. CDR3 loop: CASSYSGPPGETQYF. In DNA form, the CDR3 reads TGTGCCAGCAGTTACTCCGGACCCCCAGGGGAGACCCAGTACTTC.

This chain connects TRBV19 to TRBJ2-7; 10 bases align to TRBD1. This CDR3 is 14 amino acids long. Per the germline V gene, CDR1 is LNHDA and CDR2 is SQIVND (reference sequence). J lost 0 bases, V lost 4 bases, and 0 bases had no gene match. The CDR3: CASSRTGGSYEQYF. CDR3 bases: TGTGCCAGTAGTAGGACAGGGGGCTCCTACGAGCAGTACTTC.

The chain recombines TRBV30 with TRBJ2-7; D may be TRBD2 (5 bases). The CDR3 runs to 16 residues. Germline V gene lookup returns CDR1 GTSNPN and CDR2 SVGIG (reference sequence). Trimming removed 3 bases from V and 6 bases from J, with 24 bases in between. The DNA of the CDR3 is TGTGCCTGGAGCAAGAAAACCGGACTTTGGGATGGCGAGCAGTACTTC. Translated: CAWSKKTGLWDGEQYF.

The chain recombines TRBV27 with TRBJ2-2; 12 bases match TRBD1. The V segment lost 6 bases and the J segment 8 bases; nucleotides outside the gene matches: 4. Germline V gives CDR1 MNHEY, CDR2 SMNVEV (reference sequence). CDR3 length: 14 amino acids. The CDR3 sequence is CASRPGQGAGELFF. The CDR3 bases are TGTGCCAGCAGACCGGGACAGGGGGCTGGGGAGCTGTTTTTT.

V gene TRBV19 combines with J gene TRBJ1-5, with TRBD1 matching 7 bases. Germline assignment: CDR1 LNHDA and CDR2 SQIVND (reference sequence). The CDR3 is 12 residues long. V dropped 7 bases and J dropped 7; count of bases not matched to a gene: 4. The CDR3 bases are TGTGCCAGTAAGGCAGGGGGGCAGCCCCAGCATTTT. This gives the protein CASKAGGQPQHF.

In its sample, this clone was seen a few times. This chain links TRBV7-3 with TRBJ2-3, with 9 bases matching TRBD2. V shed 5 bases and J 0 bases; nucleotides not matched to a gene: 6. The CDR3 totals 16 residues. CDR1 is SGHTA, CDR2 FQGTGA, per germline. CDR3 sequence: CASSLSGGPSTDTQYF. CDR3 nucleotide sequence: TGTGCCAGCAGCCTTAGCGGGGGCCCTAGCACAGATACGCAGTATTTT. Using reference TRBV7-3 and TRBJ2-3 for the parts outside the CDR3, the full variable domain is GAGVSQTPSNKVTEKGKYVELRCDPISGHTALYWYRQSLGQGPEFLIYFQGTGAADDSGLPNDRFFAVRPEGSVSTLKIQRTERGDSAVYLCASSLSGGPSTDTQYFGPGTRLTVL.

This clone was found a few times. The chain carries TRBV4-1 and TRBJ1-1, with D uncertain. This CDR3 spans 14 amino acids. V lost 1 base and J lost 5, with 11 bases in between. CDR1 is MGHRA, CDR2 YSYEKL, per germline. DNA of the CDR3: TGCGCCAGCAGCCAAGCTACTAGGTTAACTGAAGCTTTCTTT. Translating it yields CASSQATRLTEAFF.

This clone was detected only once. J is TRBJ2-7 and V is TRBV6-6, with 7 bases lining up with TRBD2. CDR3 length: 14 residues. Germline V gene lookup returns CDR1 MNHNY and CDR2 SVGAGI (reference sequence). The V and J ends lost 10 bases and 2 bases, in that order; junction bases with no gene match: 11. This CDR3 reads CAIKQGRGAYEQYF. The CDR3 DNA reads TGTGCCATCAAGCAAGGTCGGGGGGCCTACGAGCAGTACTTC.

V usage is TRBV7-6 and J usage is TRBJ1-4; D might be TRBD1 (5 bases). V was pared by 4 bases and J by 2 bases, with 11 bases between. This CDR3 has 15 residues. Germline CDR1 reads SGHVS; CDR2 reads FNYEAQ. The CDR3 DNA reads TGTGCCAGCAGCTCTTATCGGGACACTAATGAAAAACTGTTTTTT. It is translated as CASSSYRDTNEKLFF.

The V call is TRBV5-5, the J call TRBJ2-7; 7 bases agree with TRBD1. CDR3 length: 14 residues. The V and J ends lost 4 bases and 4 bases, in that order; junction bases with no gene match: 8. Germline CDR1 reads SGHKS; CDR2 reads YYEKEE (reference sequence). As DNA, the CDR3 is TGTGCCAGCAGCAGGGACGGACAGGCTTACGAGCAGTACTTC. This translates into CASSRDGQAYEQYF.

The chain is built from TRBV6-5 and TRBJ2-3; 11 bases align to TRBD2. The J segment lost 6 bases and the V segment lost 6 bases, leaving 8 bases of the junction unmatched. The germline CDR1 and CDR2 sequences are MNHEY and SVGAGI. This CDR3 region has 15 residues. CDR3 in DNA: TGTGCCAGCAGGCGACTAGCGGGGTGGAAGGATACGCAGTATTTT. This sequence encodes CASRRLAGWKDTQYF.

CDR3 DNA: TGTGCCAGCGGGGGTCAATTCTCTGGAAACACCATATATTTT. Its translation is CASGGQFSGNTIYF. The rearrangement links TRBV6-6 to TRBJ1-3, with a tentative D call TRBD1 (5 bases). Germline assignment: CDR1 MNHNY and CDR2 SVGAGI (reference sequence). CDR3 length: 14 amino acids. The V end was cut by 8 bases, the J end by 0 bases, with 11 bases between.

The chain has TRBV12-5 and TRBJ1-1; the D gene is possibly TRBD1 (5 bases). The ends were cut back, 4 bases at V and 2 bases at J, with 14 bases in the middle. This CDR3 has 15 amino acids. Germline V lookup: CDR1 LGHNT, CDR2 FRNRAP. The CDR3 loop reads CASGSTRGYNTEAFF. The CDR3 DNA is TGTGCTAGTGGTTCGACTCGGGGGTATAACACTGAAGCTTTCTTT.

The chain joins TRBV6-5 to TRBJ1-2; D is perhaps TRBD1 (6 bases). From germline, CDR1 is MNHEY and CDR2 SVGAGI. The CDR3 is made up of 13 amino acids. V lost 4 bases and J lost 4, with 10 bases in between. The CDR3 region is CASSSQGFYGYTF. The CDR3 DNA reads TGTGCCAGCAGTTCCCAGGGGTTCTATGGCTACACCTTC.

The chain joins TRBV19 to TRBJ1-2; perhaps TRBD1 as D (5 bases). The CDR3 loop spans 14 amino acids. CDR1 LNHDA and CDR2 SQIVND come from the germline V gene (reference sequence). V gave up 6 bases and J gave up 2 bases, with 13 bases separating them. Here the CDR3 reads CASSRGGVNYGYTF. CDR3 DNA: TGTGCCAGTAGCCGGGGGGGGGTGAACTATGGCTACACCTTC.

This rearrangement joins TRBV7-9 to TRBJ2-3; tentative D call: TRBD2 (5 bases). The germline V and J ends were trimmed by 0 bases and 6 bases, with 10 bases remaining between them. Germline V lookup: CDR1 SEHNR, CDR2 FQNEAQ (reference sequence). This CDR3 spans 14 amino acids. CDR3 residues: CASSLAAAVDTQYF. Written as DNA, the CDR3 is TGTGCCAGCAGCTTAGCGGCAGCGGTGGATACGCAGTATTTT.